This T cell receptor (beta chain) was recorded in a study of blood T cell repertoires in COVID-19. Study-level background: COVID-19 samples from acute and convalescent phases originated in the United States, Italy and Spain.

Clones were sequenced by immunoSEQ multiplex PCR, and TCRdb holds only the in-frame ones, with some missing. This sample carries 70,000 to 90,000 clones, approximately 85% of them seen once, and the ten largest clones take around 7.8%. The V and J ends lost 0 bases and 4 bases, in that order; junction bases with no gene match: 3. Germline CDR1 and CDR2: SGHRS and YFSETQ. CDR3 length: 15 residues. The source of this sequence is a man aged 50 to 59 with active COVID-19. Sequencing used peripheral blood. This chain uses TRBV5-1 with TRBJ2-1; 8 nucleotides align to TRBD2. The CDR3 DNA follows: TGCGCCAGCAGCTTGGACGTAGCGGGGTACAATGAGCAGTTCTTC. The encoded protein is CASSLDVAGYNEQFF.